This passage covers 5 T cell receptor beta chains from one sample sequenced in a study of OX40 agonist ivuxolimab in advanced cancers. Libraries were prepared by immunoSEQ multiplex PCR; TCRdb keeps only in-frame clonotypes and omits some of them. This sample yields 20,000 to 25,000 clones, of which roughly 84% are seen a single time; 14% belongs to the top ten. Sequencing used CD4+ or CD8+ T cells sorted from blood, obtained in a trial of the OX40 agonist ivuxolimab. These receptors were collected from an adult with an advanced solid tumor such as melanoma, head and neck, liver or kidney cancer.

As to this clone: The conserved closing phenylalanine or tryptophan is absent in this CDR3, likely reflecting a read error. The DNA is omitted, as the CDR3 cannot be located on it reliably, and the CDR3 follows TCRdb's listing. This chain uses TRBV6-5 with TRBJ1-2. With termini counted, the CDR3 has 10 amino acids. Germline V CDR1 and CDR2: MNHEY, SVGAGI. The CDR3 loop reads CASSDWQTEL.

The rearrangement uses TRBV9 and TRBJ2-1; D gene uncertain. CDR3 size: 12 residues. CDR1 and CDR2 from the germline V gene are SGDLS and YYNGEE. Trimming left V 2 bases short and J 6 bases short, with 6 bases between. The CDR3 DNA sequence: TGTGCCAGCAGCGTTACTGGCAATGAGCAGTTCTTC. Protein product: CASSVTGNEQFF.

In its sample, this clone was seen once. CDR3 DNA: TGTGCCACCAGCAGCAAGACAGGGGACGAGGACACTGAAGCTTTCTTT. The encoded protein is CATSSKTGDEDTEAFF. The chain is built from TRBV15 and TRBJ1-1; the match to TRBD1 covers 8 bases. The V and J ends lost 3 bases and 3 bases, in that order; junction bases with no gene match: 9. Germline lookup yields CDR1 LNHNV and CDR2 YYDKDF (reference sequence). The CDR3 loop spans 16 amino acids.

The rearrangement joins TRBV7-9 to TRBJ1-1; TRBD1 agrees at 9 bases. This CDR3 region has 14 residues. With 4 bases clipped from V and 3 bases from J, the junction kept 3 bases outside the gene matches. Germline CDR1 is SEHNR and CDR2 is FQNEAQ (reference sequence). The CDR3: CASSWDREYTEAFF. CDR3 sequence (DNA): TGTGCCAGCAGCTGGGACAGGGAGTACACTGAAGCTTTCTTT.

This clone appeared a single time. The chain carries TRBV4-1 and TRBJ2-1; 8 bases are shared with TRBD2. V was pared by 4 bases and J by 10 bases, with 15 bases of the junction left unmatched. Per germline, CDR1 MGHRA and CDR2 YSYEKL. This CDR3 is built from 16 residues. In DNA, the CDR3 is TGCGCCAGCAGCCCACTACCGGGACCTCGGGGGGGGGAGCAGTTCTTC. Residues: CASSPLPGPRGGEQFF.